This section outlines one T cell receptor (beta chain) sequence together with its context. Following a re-call of the 5' RACE reads, TCRdb has one entry per CDR3 protein and lacks DNA. The sample yields about 210,000 distinct CDR3 sequences, of which the top ten take up 1.5% to 2%. The data stem from a study of monozygotic twins with inflammatory bowel disease. The germline gives CDR1 SGHRS, CDR2 YFSETQ. This CDR3 spans 15 amino acids. The sequenced material came from blood. The rearrangement uses TRBV5-1 and TRBJ2-3; with no DNA, the TCRdb D assignment of TRBD2 cannot be verified. This TCR derives from a human donor with ulcerative colitis or Crohn's disease, or a healthy co-twin of an affected twin (not recorded which). CDR3 amino acids: CASSFERTITDTQYF.